Listed below are T cell receptor beta chains from one sample, sequenced in a study of early T cells in non-severe SARS-CoV-2 infection. TCRdb reanalysed the 5' RACE reads using MiXCR and keeps one entry per CDR3 protein. Among roughly 80,000 distinct CDR3 sequences listed, about 11% were seen once. Sequences were derived from whole blood, sampled at baseline. These TCRs come from an adult who was a healthcare worker with PCR-confirmed SARS-CoV-2 infection or an uninfected control (not recorded which). Both conserved end residues are part of each CDR3. Each record gives: clone size, V gene, J gene, D gene, CDR3 protein, CDR3 DNA. D genes are given only for firm matches. Only some rows state a clone size, as once, few, many or a class for expanded clones.

-	TRBV10-3	TRBJ2-3	-	CAIRRARTDTQYF	TGTGCCATCAGACGGGCCCGCACAGATACGCAGTATTTT
many	TRBV3-1	TRBJ2-7	TRBD2	CASSKTSGGPGEQYF	TGTGCCAGCAGCAAAACTAGCGGGGGGCCGGGAGAGCAGTACTTC
few	TRBV27	TRBJ1-4	-	CASSLWGANEKLFF	TGTGCCAGCAGTTTATGGGGGGCTAATGAAAAACTGTTTTTT
-	TRBV18	TRBJ1-3	-	CASSPPGPGNTIYF	TGTGCCAGCTCACCTCCCGGGCCTGGAAACACCATATATTTT
once	TRBV7-9	TRBJ2-5	-	CASSRRVAQETQYF	TGTGCCAGCAGCCGAAGGGTAGCCCAAGAGACCCAGTACTTC
many	TRBV7-9	TRBJ2-2	-	CASSPDNTGELFF	TGTGCCAGCAGCCCCGACAACACCGGGGAGCTGTTTTTT
many	TRBV4-3	TRBJ2-6	-	CASSQEIGSGANVLTF	TGCGCCAGCAGCCAAGAGATAGGGTCTGGGGCCAACGTCCTGACTTTC
many	TRBV21-1	TRBJ2-4	-	CASSSRQGKNIQYF	TGTGCCAGCAGCTCCCGACAGGGGAAAAACATTCAGTACTTC
-	TRBV20-1	TRBJ2-7	TRBD1	CSASSDRGSYEQYF	TGCAGTGCTTCTTCGGACAGGGGGTCCTACGAGCAGTACTTC
-	TRBV7-7	TRBJ2-1	TRBD1	CASSLGTGDAEQFF	TGTGCCAGCAGCTTAGGGACAGGGGACGCTGAGCAGTTCTTC
few	TRBV9	TRBJ1-5	-	CASSVGTGRPQHF	TGTGCCAGCAGCGTAGGAACGGGCCGGCCCCAGCATTTT
few	TRBV4-1	TRBJ2-7	TRBD2	CASSQNFSPSGGRSYEQYF	TGCGCCAGCAGCCAGAACTTTTCTCCTAGCGGGGGCCGCTCCTACGAGCAGTACTTC
few	TRBV7-2	TRBJ1-5	-	CASSLEFGNQPQHF	TGTGCCAGCAGCTTAGAATTCGGCAATCAGCCCCAGCATTTT
few	TRBV4-2	TRBJ1-2	-	CASSQERANYGYTF	TGTGCCAGCAGCCAAGAGAGGGCTAACTATGGCTACACCTTC
few	TRBV20-1	TRBJ1-6	-	CSAAQPGSSYNSPLHF	TGCAGTGCCGCCCAGCCTGGGAGCTCCTATAATTCACCCCTCCACTTT
few	TRBV5-1	TRBJ2-3	-	CASSVQGRDTDTQYF	TGCGCCAGCAGCGTACAGGGGAGGGACACAGATACGCAGTATTTT
many	TRBV20-1	TRBJ2-1	-	CSANFNGGGVYNEQFF	TGCAGTGCTAACTTTAACGGTGGCGGGGTATACAATGAGCAGTTCTTC
-	TRBV12-3/TRBV12-4	TRBJ2-2	-	CASSLALAEVHRELFF	TGTGCCAGCAGTTTAGCGCTGGCAGAGGTGCACCGGGAGCTGTTTTTT
few	TRBV7-7	TRBJ2-2	TRBD1	CASSLGLGTDGELFF	TGTGCCAGCAGCTTAGGGCTTGGGACAGACGGGGAGCTGTTTTTT
-	TRBV28	TRBJ2-7	TRBD1	CASSLGTVASYEQYF	TGTGCCAGCAGTTTAGGGACAGTAGCCTCCTACGAGCAGTACTTC
many	TRBV6-4	TRBJ2-2	-	CASSGDSTGELFF	TGTGCCAGCAGTGGAGACTCCACCGGGGAGCTGTTTTTT
few	TRBV20-1	TRBJ1-1	-	CSAREIGRTNTEAFF	TGCAGTGCTAGAGAAATCGGTCGGACTAACACTGAAGCTTTCTTT
few	TRBV29-1	TRBJ1-4	-	CSVVYPGEKLFF	TGCAGCGTTGTGTACCCGGGGGAAAAACTGTTTTTT
-	TRBV7-9	TRBJ1-1	-	CASSLDTLNTEAFF	TGTGCCAGCAGCTTAGACACCTTGAACACTGAAGCTTTCTTT
-	TRBV5-1	TRBJ1-2	-	CASSLAKGASNYGYTF	TGCGCCAGCAGCTTGGCCAAGGGAGCCTCTAACTATGGCTACACCTTC
-	TRBV5-1	TRBJ2-3	TRBD2	CASSLGLAEPSTDTQYF	TGCGCCAGCAGCTTAGGACTAGCGGAGCCTAGCACAGATACGCAGTATTTT
few	TRBV25-1	TRBJ2-7	-	CASSGLGGYEQYF	TGTGCCAGCAGTGGGCTTGGTGGCTACGAGCAGTACTTC
-	TRBV7-6	TRBJ1-2	-	CASGGKANYGYTF	TGTGCCAGCGGGGGGAAAGCTAACTATGGCTACACCTTC
few	TRBV11-2	TRBJ1-1	TRBD1	CASSSLTGLGTEAFF	TGTGCCAGCAGCTCACTGACAGGGTTGGGCACTGAAGCTTTCTTT
many	TRBV6-5	TRBJ1-1	-	CASKKPGHENTEAFF	TGTGCCAGCAAGAAACCGGGACACGAAAACACTGAAGCTTTCTTT
few	TRBV24-1	TRBJ1-1	TRBD1	CATSRTGGTEAFF	TGTGCCACCAGTCGGACAGGGGGCACTGAAGCTTTCTTT
-	TRBV10-3	TRBJ2-5	-	CAISDLGETQYF	TGTGCCATCAGTGATCTGGGCGAGACCCAGTACTTC
few	TRBV29-1	TRBJ1-5	-	CSVTPGVGQPQHF	TGCAGCGTAACGCCAGGGGTAGGCCAGCCCCAGCATTTT
-	TRBV29-1	TRBJ1-1	-	CSARQAPEAFF	TGCAGCGCCCGACAAGCACCTGAAGCTTTCTTT
few	TRBV20-1	TRBJ1-1	-	CSASRTKGRTEAFF	TGCAGTGCTAGCCGAACAAAGGGGAGGACTGAAGCTTTCTTT
few	TRBV2	TRBJ2-3	-	CASSGRGWTDTQYF	TGTGCCAGCAGTGGACGGGGTTGGACAGATACGCAGTATTTT
many	TRBV4-1	TRBJ1-5	-	CASSQTGTPSRQPQHF	TGCGCCAGCAGCCAAACCGGGACCCCATCGAGGCAGCCCCAGCATTTT
few	TRBV29-1	TRBJ2-6	-	CSAKGGSGANVLTF	TGCAGCGCTAAAGGGGGCTCTGGGGCCAACGTCCTGACTTTC
many	TRBV29-1	TRBJ2-7	-	CSVPPGEAYEQYF	TGCAGCGTTCCGCCCGGGGAAGCCTACGAGCAGTACTTC
-	TRBV28	TRBJ2-3	TRBD1	CASSSSTRDRVWDTQYF	TGTGCCAGCAGTAGCAGTACGAGGGACAGGGTTTGGGATACGCAGTATTTT
many	TRBV7-2	TRBJ1-5	-	CASSFGRGGNQPQHF	TGTGCCAGCAGCTTCGGCAGGGGAGGCAATCAGCCCCAGCATTTT
few	TRBV7-8	TRBJ1-3	-	CASSLASTGNTIYF	TGTGCCAGCAGCTTAGCCTCGACTGGAAACACCATATATTTT
-	TRBV12-3/TRBV12-4	TRBJ1-6	-	CASSLDGGRDSPLHF	TGTGCCAGCAGTTTGGACGGGGGGCGAGATTCACCCCTCCACTTT
many	TRBV28	TRBJ1-6	TRBD1	CASRRPGQGALPLHF	TGTGCCAGCAGGCGGCCGGGACAGGGGGCCTTACCCCTCCACTTT
once	TRBV10-2	TRBJ1-4	-	CASSVDVGEKLFF	TGCGCCAGCAGCGTAGACGTGGGAGAAAAACTGTTTTTT
-	TRBV5-8	TRBJ2-3	TRBD2	CASSLVVTSGYTDTQYF	TGTGCCAGCAGCTTGGTGGTCACTAGCGGATACACAGATACGCAGTATTTT
medium-sized	TRBV29-1	TRBJ1-5	-	CSVATGFTQPQHF	TGCAGCGTTGCTACAGGATTTACTCAGCCCCAGCATTTT
-	TRBV12-5	TRBJ1-4	-	CASGLATNEKLFF	TGTGCTAGTGGTTTGGCAACCAATGAAAAACTGTTTTTT
-	TRBV14	TRBJ2-3	TRBD2	CASSGGLVLTDTQYF	TGTGCCAGCAGCGGGGGACTAGTCCTCACAGATACGCAGTATTTT
many	TRBV6-2/TRBV6-3	TRBJ2-6	-	CASENRVSSGANVLTF	TGTGCCAGCGAGAACAGGGTGAGCTCTGGGGCCAACGTCCTGACTTTC
many	TRBV28	TRBJ2-3	-	CASTGTVVTDTQYF	TGTGCCAGCACGGGGACGGTCGTCACAGATACGCAGTATTTT
few	TRBV29-1	TRBJ1-1	TRBD1	CSAGQGLMNTEAFF	TGCAGTGCGGGACAGGGCTTAATGAACACTGAAGCTTTCTTT
few	TRBV3-1	TRBJ2-7	-	CASSHMREQYF	TGTGCCAGCAGCCATATGCGCGAGCAGTACTTC